The 15 T cell receptor beta chains listed next were all sequenced from one sample in a study of cytomegalovirus exposure and HLA in healthy donors. The protocol was immunoSEQ multiplex PCR, while the TCRdb copy is restricted to in-frame clones and leaves out a portion. The sample has about 140,000 clones, almost 90% seen once. Material: PBMCs. The origin of the receptors is a woman aged 18 to 35 in good health and CMV-seropositive.

The rearrangement joins TRBV5-1 to TRBJ2-2; 8 positions agree with TRBD2. V trimming: 5 bases; J trimming: 3 bases; junction bases outside the gene matches: 9. Per germline, CDR1 SGHRS and CDR2 YFSETQ. The CDR3 has 16 residues. CDR3 nucleotides: TGCGCCAGCAGGACCGCGGGGGGCTGGTACACCGGGGAGCTGTTTTTT. It translates to CASRTAGGWYTGELFF.

The CDR3 is CASSPDRGNTEAFF. In nucleotides, the CDR3 is TGTGCCAGCAGTCCGGACAGGGGGAACACTGAAGCTTTCTTT. The rearrangement uses TRBV27 and TRBJ1-1, with 9 bases lining up with TRBD1. CDR1 MNHEY and CDR2 SMNVEV come from the germline V gene (reference sequence). The CDR3 is made up of 14 amino acids. With V trimmed by 5 bases and J by 1 base, 2 bases remained unmatched.

The V call is TRBV27, the J call TRBJ2-1; 9 nucleotides match TRBD2. The trim removed 4 bases at V and 7 bases at J, leaving 11 bases unmatched. The CDR3 has 16 residues. The germline gives CDR1 MNHEY, CDR2 SMNVEV (reference sequence). This CDR3 reads CASSWGASGRTNEQFF. The CDR3, as DNA: TGTGCCAGCAGTTGGGGGGCAAGCGGGAGGACGAATGAGCAGTTCTTC.

This chain joins TRBV5-1 and TRBJ1-2, with TRBD1 matching over 9 bases. CDR3 length: 15 residues. The germline CDR1 and CDR2 sequences are SGHRS and YFSETQ. The V gene end was trimmed by 4 bases and the J gene end by 6 bases; junction bases not matched to a gene: 10. CDR3: CASSPTGGAGDGYTF. As DNA, the CDR3 is TGCGCCAGCAGCCCAACAGGGGGCGCAGGGGATGGCTACACCTTC.

This rearrangement joins TRBV5-6 to TRBJ2-5; 12 nucleotides align to TRBD2. V was clipped by 0 bases and J by 7 bases; unmatched bases: 4. CDR1 and CDR2 from the germline V gene are SGHDT and YYEEEE. There are 15 residues in the CDR3. CDR3 nucleotide sequence: TGTGCCAGCAGCTTGGACCTAGCGGGAGGGTCGACCCAGTACTTC. It encodes CASSLDLAGGSTQYF.

The V and J genes are TRBV5-4 and TRBJ1-1, with D possibly matching TRBD1 (5 bases). The CDR3 spans 13 residues. The germline CDR1 and CDR2 sequences are SGHNT and YYREEE (reference sequence). V lost 1 base to trimming and J lost 7 bases, with 11 bases between them. The chain's CDR3 is CASSLRQGGEAFF. CDR3 DNA sequence: TGTGCCAGCAGCTTGCGTCAGGGCGGTGAAGCTTTCTTT.

The rearrangement uses TRBV5-4 and TRBJ1-1; 7 bases are a match to TRBD1. The CDR3 is 18 residues long. Germline V gene data show CDR1 as SGHNT and CDR2 as YYREEE (reference sequence). V was clipped by 0 bases and J by 2 bases; unmatched bases: 13. The CDR3 is CASSLGWGTGAGNTEAFF. Here the CDR3 DNA reads TGTGCCAGCAGCTTGGGATGGGGCACAGGGGCCGGTAACACTGAAGCTTTCTTT.

The chain uses TRBV5-1 and TRBJ2-1; D gene unclear. The length of the CDR3 is 16 residues. Germline values: CDR1 SGHRS, CDR2 YFSETQ. Deletions cut 0 bases from V and 9 bases from J, with 19 bases between. CDR3: CASSLAGGRLYVEQFF. The DNA for the CDR3 is TGCGCCAGCAGCTTGGCTGGTGGGCGTCTCTATGTTGAGCAGTTCTTC.

This chain links TRBV30 with TRBJ1-5; 9 positions match TRBD1. CDR1 GTSNPN and CDR2 SVGIG come from the germline V gene (reference sequence). Unmatched junction bases numbered 11, after V lost 0 bases and J lost 8 bases. The length of the CDR3 is 16 residues. CDR3 amino acids: CAWSVRGQGGGKPQHF. The DNA for the CDR3 is TGTGCCTGGAGTGTACGGGGACAGGGTGGGGGAAAGCCCCAGCATTTT.

A word on this clone: Its ends do not fully match the called genes, so a read error is possible. This chain connects TRBV28 to TRBJ2-1; TRBD1 is a possible D gene (6 bases). The germline CDR1 and CDR2 sequences are MDHEN and SYDVKM. This CDR3 comprises 13 residues. CDR3 bases: TGTGCCAGCAGGGTAAGGACAGCCCCGAGGAGTATCTTC. Protein: CASRVRTAPRSIF. Complete variable domain (other parts from reference TRBV28 and TRBJ2-1): DVKVTQSSRYLVKRTGEKVFLECVQDMDHENMFWYRQDPGLGLRLIYFSYDVKMKEKGDIPEGYSVSREKKERFSLILESASTNQTSMYLCASRVRTAPRSIFGPGTRLTVL.

This chain connects TRBV5-8 to TRBJ1-4; maybe TRBD1 (5 bases). The germline V gene encodes CDR1 SGHTS and CDR2 YDEGEE. V lost 4 bases and J lost 3, with 13 bases in between. The CDR3 has 15 residues. In DNA, the CDR3 is TGTGCCAGCAGCGGATCAGGGTACCCTAATGAAAAACTGTTTTTT. This translates into CASSGSGYPNEKLFF.

The V call is TRBV6-5, the J call TRBJ2-5, with D perhaps matching TRBD1 (6 bases). CDR1 and CDR2 (germline): MNHEY, SVGAGI. The CDR3 runs to 14 residues. The ends were cut back, 7 bases at V and 2 bases at J, with 14 bases in the middle. DNA for the CDR3: TGTGCCAGCAAACGAGGACAGATACAAGAGACCCAGTACTTC. Amino acid sequence: CASKRGQIQETQYF.

The V and J genes are TRBV14 and TRBJ2-7, with 7 bases aligning to TRBD1. Germline V gene sequence: CDR1 SGHDN, CDR2 FVKESK. The junction had 11 bases not matched to a gene; V was cut back by 8 bases and J by 4 bases. CDR3 length: 14 residues. The CDR3 protein is CASRQGARGYEQYF. The DNA for the CDR3 is TGTGCCAGCCGACAGGGAGCCAGGGGATACGAGCAGTACTTC.

The V call is TRBV19, the J call TRBJ1-5, with D tentatively TRBD1 (6 bases). The V gene lost 5 bases and the J gene lost 9 bases, with 14 bases spanning the gap. Germline CDR1 LNHDA, CDR2 SQIVND (reference sequence). The CDR3 totals 13 residues. CDR3 sequence: CASSADRTRPQHF. In DNA form, the CDR3 reads TGTGCCAGTAGTGCTGACAGGACCCGGCCCCAGCATTTT.

The chain uses TRBV28 and TRBJ2-3, with 7 positions matching TRBD1. The CDR3 spans 15 residues. V was pared by 7 bases and J by 2 bases, with 9 bases of the junction left unmatched. Germline values: CDR1 MDHEN, CDR2 SYDVKM. CDR3 sequence: CASKGATRSTDTQYF. As DNA, the CDR3 is TGTGCCAGCAAGGGGGCCACACGGTCCACAGATACGCAGTATTTT. The full variable domain, with the rest looked up from reference TRBV28 and TRBJ2-3, is DVKVTQSSRYLVKRTGEKVFLECVQDMDHENMFWYRQDPGLGLRLIYFSYDVKMKEKGDIPEGYSVSREKKERFSLILESASTNQTSMYLCASKGATRSTDTQYFGPGTRLTVL.